The 21 T cell receptor beta chains below were found in one sample sequenced in a study of blood T cells in healthy people across ages. The use of a sample-barcoded 5' primer and a J-beta primer mix characterized a second PCR of about 6 to 11 cycles. TCRdb reprocessed the 5' RACE reads with MiXCR, giving one entry per CDR3 protein. Of hundreds of thousands of distinct CDR3 sequences in the sample, around two fifths are singletons; the top ten hold around 21%. Sequencing was done on a sample of blood. The receptor set was obtained from a man between 60 and 70 years old in good health.

The chain is built from TRBV12-3 or TRBV12-4 and TRBJ2-3, with 10 bases that match TRBD2. V shed 2 bases, J shed 3 bases, and the junction held 8 bases outside the gene matches. There are 17 residues in the CDR3. The chain's CDR3 is CASSLQRGGGGTDTQYF. The CDR3 DNA reads TGTGCCAGCAGTTTACAGCGGGGGGGCGGGGGAACAGATACGCAGTATTTT.

V is TRBV12-3 or TRBV12-4 and J is TRBJ1-4; tentative D call: TRBD1 (5 bases). CDR3 length equals 16 residues. Between the trimmed V and J ends, which lost 2 bases and 7 bases, there was a span of 17 bases. The CDR3 region is CASSLSPRRAGEKLFF. The DNA for the CDR3 is TGTGCCAGCAGTTTATCCCCCCGCAGGGCTGGTGAAAAACTGTTTTTT.

This chain uses TRBV11-2 with TRBJ1-1; TRBD1 agrees at 8 bases. Germline trimming cut 1 base from V and 0 bases from J; bases unmatched to any gene: 7. The CDR3 covers 17 residues. Looked up from germline, CDR1 is SGHAT and CDR2 is FQNNGV. The CDR3 nucleotides read TGTGCCAGCAGCTTAGCGTCGGGGGGACAGGTGAACACTGAAGCTTTCTTT. Translated: CASSLASGGQVNTEAFF. Full variable domain (remainder filled in from reference TRBV11-2 and TRBJ1-1): EAGVAQSPRYKIIEKRQSVAFWCNPISGHATLYWYQQILGQGPKLLIQFQNNGVVDDSQLPKDRFSAERLKGVDSTLKIQPAKLEDSAVYLCASSLASGGQVNTEAFFGQGTRLTVV.

The chain employs TRBV6-1 and TRBJ1-5, with 9 bases lining up with TRBD1. Germline V lookup: CDR1 MNHNS, CDR2 SASEGT. The junction had 4 bases not matched to a gene; V was cut back by 2 bases and J by 5 bases. The CDR3 runs to 15 residues. The CDR3 spells CASSETGTGYQPQHF. CDR3 bases: TGTGCCAGCAGTGAAACGGGGACAGGGTATCAGCCCCAGCATTTT.

This clonotype was found a few times. The rearrangement links TRBV2 to TRBJ2-7; D ambiguous. The ends were cut back, 3 bases at V and 8 bases at J, with 8 bases in the middle. CDR3 length: 11 residues. The germline CDR1 and CDR2 sequences are SNHLY and FYNNEI. CDR3 protein: CASSDSAKQYF. For the CDR3, the DNA is TGTGCCAGCAGTGATTCGGCCAAGCAGTACTTC.

This clonotype was counted a few times. The chain joins TRBV5-1 to TRBJ2-7; D remains unclear. Per germline, CDR1 SGHRS and CDR2 YFSETQ. The CDR3 is 15 residues long. V was cut by 7 bases and J by 0 bases, with 17 bases left in between. The CDR3 loop is CASAIRGGSSYEQYF. Written as DNA, the CDR3 is TGCGCCAGCGCGATCCGTGGCGGCAGCTCCTACGAGCAGTACTTC.

The chain employs TRBV7-9 and TRBJ2-1; maybe TRBD2 (6 bases). Trimming pared 5 bases from V and 10 bases from J, leaving 12 bases between. CDR3 length: 12 residues. Germline V CDR1 and CDR2: SEHNR, FQNEAQ (reference sequence). The CDR3 is CASSDGGLEQFF. The DNA for the CDR3 is TGTGCCAGCAGCGACGGGGGACTCGAGCAGTTCTTC.

The chain has TRBV9 and TRBJ2-7; the D is unclear. Germline V gives CDR1 SGDLS, CDR2 YYNGEE. The CDR3 is made up of 13 amino acids. Between the trimmed V and J ends, which lost 0 bases and 4 bases, there was a span of 8 bases. CDR3 loop: CASSVDLGYEQYF. The CDR3 DNA reads TGTGCCAGCAGCGTAGATCTGGGGTACGAGCAGTACTTC. Combining the CDR3 with reference TRBV9 and TRBJ2-7 gives the whole variable domain DSGVTQTPKHLITATGQRVTLRCSPRSGDLSVYWYQQSLDQGLQFLIQYYNGEERAKGNILERFSAQQFPDLHSELNLSSLELGDSALYFCASSVDLGYEQYFGPGTRLTVT.

The gene calls are TRBV29-1 and TRBJ2-7; tentative D call: TRBD2 (6 bases). CDR3 length equals 12 residues. V gave up 4 bases and J gave up 2 bases, with 9 bases separating them. Germline V CDR1 and CDR2: SQVTM, ANQGSEA. The CDR3 bases are TGCAGCGTTGCGGAGGGGCCCTACGAGCAGTACTTC. This sequence encodes CSVAEGPYEQYF.

This clonotype was found a few times. This chain connects TRBV15 to TRBJ2-2; possible D gene TRBD1, 5 bases. CDR1 and CDR2 from the germline V gene are LNHNV and YYDKDF (reference sequence). The length of the CDR3 is 14 residues. V gave up 3 bases and J gave up 4 bases, with 9 bases separating them. This CDR3 reads CATSRKGSTGELFF. CDR3 nucleotides: TGTGCCACCAGCAGGAAGGGGTCCACCGGGGAGCTGTTTTTT. Full variable domain (rest looked up from reference TRBV15 and TRBJ2-2): DAMVIQNPRYQVTQFGKPVTLSCSQTLNHNVMYWYQQKSSQAPKLLFHYYDKDFNNEADTPDNFQSRRPNTSFCFLDIRSPGLGDTAMYLCATSRKGSTGELFFGEGSRLTVL.

This chain joins TRBV6-5 and TRBJ1-3; D not certain. The CDR3 runs 14 residues. V was cut by 8 bases and J by 0 bases, with 11 bases left in between. Germline loops: CDR1 MNHEY, CDR2 SVGAGI. This CDR3 is CASYGSRSGNTIYF. The CDR3 DNA reads as TGTGCCAGCTATGGCAGCCGCTCTGGAAACACCATATATTTT.

The chain recombines TRBV13 with TRBJ2-2; the D is unclear. This CDR3 is built from 14 residues. CDR1 is PRHDT, CDR2 FYEKMQ, per germline (reference sequence). Trimming removed 4 bases at V and 6 bases at J, with 12 bases between. CDR3 sequence reads: CASSWARRAGELFF. CDR3 in DNA: TGTGCCAGCAGCTGGGCCCGGCGTGCCGGGGAGCTGTTTTTT.

The genes are TRBV12-3 or TRBV12-4 and TRBJ2-5; maybe TRBD1 (5 bases). V shed 5 bases and J shed 2 bases, with 9 bases lying between them. CDR3 size: 13 residues. The CDR3 is CASSVGAQETQYF. The CDR3 DNA reads as TGTGCCAGCAGTGTTGGGGCACAAGAGACCCAGTACTTC.

The chain uses TRBV18 and TRBJ2-1, with 7 bases fitting TRBD1. Per germline, CDR1 KGHSH and CDR2 LQKENI. The CDR3 is 15 residues long. Trimming cost V 3 bases and J 8 bases; bases outside gene matches: 10. CDR3: CASSPLTGSIDEQFF. CDR3 in DNA: TGTGCCAGCTCACCCCTGACAGGGTCCATAGATGAGCAGTTCTTC.

A few counts support this clonotype. This chain links TRBV5-5 with TRBJ1-2; 8 bases align to TRBD1. Trimming took 4 bases from V and 1 from J; bases not matched to a gene: 6. CDR3 length: 15 amino acids. Germline CDR1 reads SGHKS; CDR2 reads YYEKEE (reference sequence). CDR3 in DNA: TGTGCCAGCAGCACGGCAGGGGGCGTTAACTATGGCTACACCTTC. This sequence encodes CASSTAGGVNYGYTF.

The CDR3 DNA reads as TGTGCCAGCAGCCATTCGGGGGGTCGGGATGAGCAGTTCTTC. It encodes CASSHSGGRDEQFF. The J gene is TRBJ2-1, the V gene TRBV7-6; TRBD2 aligns across 7 bases. This CDR3 has 14 amino acids. Germline CDR1 reads SGHVS; CDR2 reads FNYEAQ. After removal of 5 bases from V and 8 bases from J, the junction contained 9 bases not matched to a gene.

The sample holds a few counts of this clonotype. V gene TRBV29-1 combines with J gene TRBJ2-1; possible D gene TRBD1, 5 bases. The J call may be incorrect, as the DNA end agrees better with TRBJ2-7. The germline V gene encodes CDR1 SQVTM and CDR2 ANQGSEA. The CDR3 loop spans 13 amino acids. DNA for the CDR3: TGCAGCGACCAGGGCGCCCCTTACAATGAGCAGTACTTC. As protein: CSDQGAPYNEQYF.

About this clonotype: A junction end diverges from the germline sequence, so it may reflect a read error. The chain couples TRBV9 to TRBJ2-1, with 9 bases aligning to TRBD2. This CDR3 has 16 amino acids. Germline V gene sequence: CDR1 SGDLS, CDR2 YYNGEE. The CDR3, as DNA: TGTGCCTGCAGCGTAGACGGTAGCGGGGGATACAATGAGCAGTTCTTC. Its protein is CACSVDGSGGYNEQFF.

With regard to this clonotype: A much larger clone is a single base away; this may be a read error. This chain joins TRBV12-3 or TRBV12-4 and TRBJ1-1; D gene ambiguous. The CDR3 length is 14 residues. Deletions cut 4 bases from V and 1 base from J, with 10 bases between. DNA for the CDR3: TGTGCCAGCAGTTCTAGGGCAGGGAACACTGAAGCTTTCTTT. Protein product: CASSSRAGNTEAFF.

V gene TRBV20-1 combines with J gene TRBJ1-1; no definite D call. The CDR3 consists of 12 residues. Germline CDR1 DFQATT, CDR2 SNEGSKA (reference sequence). Trimming cost V 5 bases and J 1 base, with 8 bases left between them. The CDR3 here is CSAQQPNTEAFF. For the CDR3, the DNA is TGCAGTGCTCAACAGCCGAACACTGAAGCTTTCTTT.

A few counts support this clonotype. The chain uses TRBV29-1 and TRBJ1-5, with 7 bases matching TRBD1. CDR3 length: 13 amino acids. Germline CDR1 is SQVTM and CDR2 is ANQGSEA. V trimming: 4 bases; J trimming: 1 base; junction bases outside the gene matches: 1. The CDR3 DNA reads as TGCAGCGTTGGGGACAGAAGCAATCAGCCCCAGCATTTT. Translation: CSVGDRSNQPQHF.